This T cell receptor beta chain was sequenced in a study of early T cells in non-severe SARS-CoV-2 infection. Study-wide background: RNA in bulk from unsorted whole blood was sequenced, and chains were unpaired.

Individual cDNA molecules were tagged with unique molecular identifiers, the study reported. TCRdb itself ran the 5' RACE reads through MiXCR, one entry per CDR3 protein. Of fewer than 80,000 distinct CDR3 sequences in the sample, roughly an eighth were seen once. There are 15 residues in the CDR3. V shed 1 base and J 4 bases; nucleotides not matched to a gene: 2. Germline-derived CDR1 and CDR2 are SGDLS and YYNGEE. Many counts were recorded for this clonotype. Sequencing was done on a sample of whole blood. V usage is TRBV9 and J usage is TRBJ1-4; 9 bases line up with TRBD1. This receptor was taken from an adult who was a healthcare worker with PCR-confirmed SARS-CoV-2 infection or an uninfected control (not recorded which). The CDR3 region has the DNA TGTGCCAGCAGCGTATGGGACAGGGATAATGAAAAACTGTTTTTT. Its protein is CASSVWDRDNEKLFF.